This T cell receptor (beta chain) was recorded in a study of PD-L1 blockade in urothelial cancer (dated by TCRdb to about 2017). General notes on the study: All patients started therapy in about 2014 and received atezolizumab 1,200 mg intravenously every 3 weeks. Blood samples were analyzed at 3 weeks after treatment start (second dose) and at 6 weeks after treatment start. Pretreatment tumor samples, along with matched peripheral blood collected serially before and after atezolizumab treatment, underwent TCR sequencing. Nine patients achieved durable clinical benefit and about 19 did not. About nine tenths of the roughly 29 patients were males with bladder-origin urothelial cancer, and about 65% of the roughly 29 reported a prior smoking history. The study, an exploratory multi-omic analysis, examined somatic, immune and clinical correlates of response to PD-L1 blockade with atezolizumab in urothelial cancer. Durable clinical benefit was defined as progression-free survival longer than 6 months, and TCR features were also tested against progression-free and overall survival. Just over 28 patients had pretreatment blood TCR-seq, around 25 had at least one posttreatment blood collection, and around 25 had tumor TCR-seq. Blood samples gave a median of around 140,000 T cells and 83,000 or so unique TCRs, with a median clonality of 0.080. Patients had an ECOG performance status of 0 or 1 and had received between 0 and 3 prior chemotherapy regimens. In the same patients who had TCR sequencing, pretreatment tumors also underwent whole exome sequencing and RNA sequencing. Results and caveats for the whole study, not just this receptor: Patients with durable benefit showed greater expansion of tumor-associated TCR clones in peripheral blood 3 weeks after starting treatment (n ≈ 20, p = 0.022). A pretreatment peripheral blood TCR clonality below the median was linked to improved progression-free and overall survival. Because of the small sample size (n ≈ 31) and the many exploratory analyses performed, the results are intended to be regarded as hypothesis-generating.

Synthetic TCR analog templates were spiked into each PCR so that absolute template abundance could be estimated from read counts. The immunoSEQ assay used bias-controlled V and J gene primers to amplify TCRbeta CDR3 regions from genomic DNA. Sequencing of rearranged TCRbeta segments was done at approximately 20X coverage. In the source study's methods: Clustering was used to correct sequencing errors, and CDR3s were annotated against IMGT to assign V, D and J genes. Downstream analyses used only productive TCRbeta rearrangements, leaving out any out-of-frame or stop-codon sequences. To compute clonality, Shannon entropy was normalized by the log of the number of unique productive sequences and then subtracted from one. Clones differing between time points or between blood and tumor were identified by Fisher's exact test with Benjamini-Hochberg correction at adjusted p below 0.01. TCRdb holds this immuneACCESS table with in-frame rearrangements only. Some clones are missing; in checked studies, unresolved V genes explain under half, and the rest has no known cause. Clonal size and the V and J genes are those of that table, whereas D and trimming came from the DNA. The sample table records tens of thousands of clones; roughly nine tenths of these occur just once. Together, the top ten hold 7.6% of the sample.

Turning to this clone: Its antigen is unknown. No base quality values were provided; no much bigger clone lies one nucleotide off.

A total of around 30 patients with locally advanced or metastatic urothelial carcinoma, treated at Memorial Sloan Kettering on a trial protocol, made up the cohort. Peripheral blood mononuclear cells were collected from each patient pretreatment and during treatment, giving between 1 and 8 total time points per patient. The Qiagen DNeasy Blood extraction kit was used to purify genomic DNA from total PBMCs and tumor samples. PBMCs were collected pretreatment and during treatment, and were isolated and stored as previously described. V is reduced by 0 bases and J by 10 bases, leaving a spacing of 13 bases between them. CDR1 is given as SGHNT and CDR2 as YENEEA, both from the germline V gene. From cysteine to phenylalanine, the CDR3 is 15 amino acids long. Kept here is only the CDR3 DNA, which spans 45 bases and is read in frame from base 1.

The sample in question was PBMCs, obtained around atezolizumab (anti-PD-L1) treatment. The source of this sequence is a man aged 60 to 69 with urothelial cancer. The chain is assembled from TRBV11-3 and TRBJ1-6; tentative D gene TRBD1, with 6 bases matching. The CDR3 sequence is CASSLDTGIGSPLHF. The nucleotide sequence is TGTGCCAGCAGCTTAGATACAGGGATCGGCTCACCCCTCCACTTT.